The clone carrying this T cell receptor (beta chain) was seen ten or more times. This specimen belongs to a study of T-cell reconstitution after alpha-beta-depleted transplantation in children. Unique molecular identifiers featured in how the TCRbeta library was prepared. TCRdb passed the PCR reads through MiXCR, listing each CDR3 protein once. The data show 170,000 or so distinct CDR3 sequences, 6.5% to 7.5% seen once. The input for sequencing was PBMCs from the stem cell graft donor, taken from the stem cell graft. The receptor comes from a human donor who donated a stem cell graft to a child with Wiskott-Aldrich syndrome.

CDR3 amino acids: CAITKDSYGYTF. In nucleotides, the CDR3 is TGTGCCATCACAAAGGACAGCTATGGCTACACCTTC. The rearrangement links TRBV10-3 to TRBJ1-2, with D possibly being TRBD1 (6 bases). Trimming left V 7 bases short and J 4 bases short, with 10 bases between. The CDR3 runs 12 residues. The V gene's germline CDR1 is ENHRY and CDR2 SYGVKD.